What follows is one T cell receptor beta chain and its context. Antigen specificity is unknown. Some clones are missing from TCRdb's copy, which holds only in-frame ones; the method was immunoSEQ multiplex PCR. The data show about 2.4 million clones, 80% to 95% seen once. The data originate from a study of shared clonotypes between healthy human individuals. Study-wide points: A reduction in generation probabilities was seen for non-shared clonotypes relative to those shared by all four donors.

The CDR3 covers 19 residues. The V gene lost 0 bases and the J gene lost 4 bases, with 23 bases spanning the gap. Germline loops: CDR1 SGHTS, CDR2 YDEGEE. This clonotype was obtained from a man aged 18 to 29 in good health. Some clones in this sample may be carry-over from other donors' samples. The sequencing sample was made of naive CD4+ T cells from PBMCs. The subset was: CD45RA+ positively selected. The chain employs TRBV5-8 and TRBJ1-5, with a possible D match to TRBD1 (5 bases). The CDR3 reads CASSLAGWGTYKLNQPQHF. CDR3 DNA sequence: TGTGCCAGCAGCTTGGCGGGATGGGGGACCTATAAACTTAATCAGCCCCAGCATTTT.